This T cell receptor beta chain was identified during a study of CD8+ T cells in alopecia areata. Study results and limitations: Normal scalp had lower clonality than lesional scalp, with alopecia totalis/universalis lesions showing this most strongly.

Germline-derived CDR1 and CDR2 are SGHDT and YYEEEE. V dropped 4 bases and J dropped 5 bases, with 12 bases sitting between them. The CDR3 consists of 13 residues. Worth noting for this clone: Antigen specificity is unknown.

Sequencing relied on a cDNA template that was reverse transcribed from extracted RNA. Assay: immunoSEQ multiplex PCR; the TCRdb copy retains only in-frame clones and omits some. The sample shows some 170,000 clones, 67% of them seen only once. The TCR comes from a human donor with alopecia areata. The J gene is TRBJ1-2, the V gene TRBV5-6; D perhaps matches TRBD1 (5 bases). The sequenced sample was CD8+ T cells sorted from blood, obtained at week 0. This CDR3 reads CASSVDSLYGYTF. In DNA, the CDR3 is TGTGCCAGCAGCGTCGACAGCCTGTATGGCTACACCTTC.